The clone carrying this T cell receptor beta chain was recorded only once. Per the germline V gene, CDR1 is MNHEY and CDR2 is SVGAGI. V was pared by 6 bases and J by 0 bases, with 12 bases between. This CDR3 spans 15 amino acids. TCRdb's table, derived via immunoSEQ multiplex PCR, lists solely in-frame clones and lacks some. This table has about 450,000 clones, nearly 90% appearing once. This sample is part of a study of Ad26.COV2.S vaccination and SARS-CoV-2 variants. Turning to the study itself: The study gave Ad26.COV2.S intramuscularly, once or twice 56 days apart.

The treatment is: some 20 received Ad26.COV2.S at low or high dose, single or two shots; 5 received placebo; per-sample allocation not given. The investigators took samples on day 63 after the first vaccine or placebo injection. The V call is TRBV6-5, the J call TRBJ1-5; D gene ambiguous. The receptor was isolated from a person aged 18-65 years who received the Ad26.COV2.S COVID-19 vaccine or a placebo. The sequencing here drew on peripheral blood, taken in a trial of Ad26.COV2.S vaccine versus placebo. The CDR3 here is CASSPRAGSNQPQHF. The CDR3, as DNA: TGTGCCAGCAGCCCACGAGCCGGTAGCAATCAGCCCCAGCATTTT.